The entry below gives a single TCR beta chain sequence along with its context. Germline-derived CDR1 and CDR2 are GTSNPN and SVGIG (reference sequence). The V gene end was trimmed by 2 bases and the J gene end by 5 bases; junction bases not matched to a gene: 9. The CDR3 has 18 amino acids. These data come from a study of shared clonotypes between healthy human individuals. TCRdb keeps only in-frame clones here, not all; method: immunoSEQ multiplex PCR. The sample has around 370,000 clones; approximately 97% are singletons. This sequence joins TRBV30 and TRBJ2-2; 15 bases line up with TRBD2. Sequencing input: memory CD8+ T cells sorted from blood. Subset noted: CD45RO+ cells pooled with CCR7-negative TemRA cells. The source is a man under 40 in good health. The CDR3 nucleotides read TGTGCCTGGAGTCCACGGACTAGCGGGAGGGCCCGGACCGGGGAGCTGTTTTTT. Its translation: CAWSPRTSGRARTGELFF.